In its sample, the clone carrying this T cell receptor (beta chain) was seen once. These data belong to a study of identical twins. Trimming stripped 4 bases from V and 2 bases from J, with 14 bases between. Germline V gives CDR1 SEHNR, CDR2 FQNEAQ (reference sequence). The CDR3 length is 15 residues. TCRdb called the 5' RACE reads again in MiXCR, with one record for every CDR3 protein. The sample yields about 340,000 distinct CDR3 sequences, about 9% seen once. Sequenced: naive T cells sorted from blood. J is TRBJ2-5 and V is TRBV7-9, with a weak D call TRBD2 (6 bases). This TCR was recovered from a woman aged 45-60 years in good health. The CDR3 coding sequence is TGTGCCAGCAGCTCTCAACCCGGGACTCAAGAGACCCAGTACTTC. It codes for CASSSQPGTQETQYF. Variable domain in full (rest from reference TRBV7-9 and TRBJ2-5): DTGVSQNPRHKITKRGQNVTFRCDPISEHNRLYWYRQTLGQGPEFLTYFQNEAQLEKSRLLSDRFSAERPKGSFSTLEIQRTEQGDSAMYLCASSSQPGTQETQYFGPGTRLLVL.